Presented here are 5 T cell receptor beta chains from one specimen sequenced in a study of blood T cell repertoires in COVID-19 (dated by TCRdb to 2019 to 2021). The library relied on the immunoSEQ multiplex PCR assay. The table comes from immuneACCESS by way of TCRdb, which keeps in-frame sequences with V and J called. Part of the clones is missing from these tables; in studies checked, under half for an unresolved V gene and the rest for unknown reasons. The sample table shows around 50,000 clones, and 93% are seen once. Of the sample, approximately 1% falls within the top ten clones. The source material was peripheral blood. These receptor sequences come from a man aged 55 to 69 with COVID-19, enrolled during active disease.

J is TRBJ1-5 and V is TRBV15; weak D call: TRBD1 (6 bases). Germline-derived CDR1 and CDR2 are LNHNV and YYDKDF (reference sequence). V was cut by 0 bases and J by 6 bases, with 12 bases left in between. The CDR3 is made up of 15 amino acids. DNA for the CDR3: TGTGCCACCAGCAGAGATCTGGGGGCGAGTCAGCCCCAGCATTTT. Translation gives CATSRDLGASQPQHF.

This chain links TRBV19 with TRBJ1-2; TRBD1 is a possible D gene (6 bases). Germline V gene sequence: CDR1 LNHDA, CDR2 SQIVND (reference sequence). V gave up 1 base and J gave up 5 bases, with 11 bases separating them. The CDR3 loop spans 14 amino acids. CDR3 region: CASSIGQVDYGYTF. In nucleotides, the CDR3 is TGTGCCAGTAGTATAGGACAGGTTGATTATGGCTACACCTTC.

The chain has TRBV4-1 and TRBJ1-1; no definite D call. Trimming cost V 2 bases and J 11 bases, with 15 bases left between them. Germline V gene data show CDR1 as MGHRA and CDR2 as YSYEKL. CDR3 length: 13 amino acids. The CDR3 DNA is TGCGCCAGCAGCCAAAGAGGAATGTTTGAGGCTTTCTTT. Its translation: CASSQRGMFEAFF.

V and J are TRBV28 and TRBJ2-6; 15 bases are a match to TRBD2. V dropped 2 bases and J dropped 1; count of bases not matched to a gene: 6. Germline-derived CDR1 and CDR2 are MDHEN and SYDVKM. This CDR3 has 20 residues. In nucleotides, the CDR3 is TGTGCCAGCAGTTTACCGGGACTAGCGGGGGGAGGTTCTGGGGCCAACGTCCTGACTTTC. Protein product: CASSLPGLAGGGSGANVLTF.

This clone was seen a few times. The J gene is TRBJ2-1, the V gene TRBV6-2 or TRBV6-3; D possibly corresponds to TRBD1 (6 bases). The CDR3 is 15 amino acids. V was clipped by 5 bases and J by 9 bases, with 20 bases between them. The germline V gene has CDR1 MNHEY and CDR2 SVGEGT. CDR3 in DNA: TGTGCCAGCAGTCCCTCCCATGGGACACAGGGTGAGCAGTTCTTC. Residues: CASSPSHGTQGEQFF.